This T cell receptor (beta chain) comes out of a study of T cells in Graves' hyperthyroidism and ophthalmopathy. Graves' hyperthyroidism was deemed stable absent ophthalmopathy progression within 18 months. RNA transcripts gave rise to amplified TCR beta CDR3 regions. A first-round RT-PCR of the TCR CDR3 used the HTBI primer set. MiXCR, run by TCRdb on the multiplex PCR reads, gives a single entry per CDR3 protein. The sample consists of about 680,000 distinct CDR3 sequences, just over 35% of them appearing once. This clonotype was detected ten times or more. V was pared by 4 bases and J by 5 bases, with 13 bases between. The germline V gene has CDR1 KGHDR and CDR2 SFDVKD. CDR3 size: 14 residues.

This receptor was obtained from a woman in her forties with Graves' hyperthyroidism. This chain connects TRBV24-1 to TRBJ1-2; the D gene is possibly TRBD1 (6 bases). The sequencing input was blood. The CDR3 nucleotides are TGTGCCACCAGTGAGTCCGGGACAACTTATGGCTACACCTTC. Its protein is CATSESGTTYGYTF.